The clone carrying this T cell receptor (beta chain) came up many times. The target antigen is unknown. Trimming cost V 5 bases and J 3 bases; bases outside gene matches: 22. The CDR3 sequence is 20 residues long. Germline V gene sequence: CDR1 SEHNR, CDR2 FQNEAQ (reference sequence). Via MiXCR, TCRdb re-called the reads, giving one row per CDR3 protein. This sample has 450,000 to 550,000 distinct CDR3 sequences; more than 15% occur once, and the top ten carry roughly 25%. The data belong to a study of T cell repertoires in cytomegalovirus infection. Background on the study: Evidence of both CMV infection and a matching HLA type came from public TCR beta signatures. General study findings and limits: HLA-C-restricted, CMV-specific TCR beta clonotypes were dominant ex vivo.

The receptor comes from a human donor in good health (CMV status not recorded). Some clones in this sample may be carry-over from other donors' samples. The rearrangement uses TRBV7-9 and TRBJ2-1; 7 positions match TRBD1. The sample taken for sequencing was CD8+ T cells from PBMCs. CDR3 coding DNA: TGTGCCAGCAGCCCCTTCCTGTGGGCGGACAGGAGCGAGATCTACAATGAGCAGTTCTTC. Its protein is CASSPFLWADRSEIYNEQFF.